These T cell receptor beta chains were read from a single sample in a study of tumor-infiltrating lymphocytes in oesophageal squamous cell carcinoma. TCRdb re-analysed the PCR reads in MiXCR, keeping a single row per CDR3 protein. The data show under 6,500 distinct CDR3 sequences, approximately 14% seen once. Material for sequencing was normal esophageal tissue next to the tumor. These TCRs come from a male donor with esophageal squamous cell carcinoma. Both conserved end residues are part of each CDR3. Fields, in order: J gene, clone size, D gene, V gene, CDR3 DNA, CDR3 protein. D genes are given only for firm matches. Some rows mark clone size as missing; the rest say once, few, many or name a class of expanded clone.

>TRBJ2-5|-|-|TRBV5-1
TGCGCCAGCAGCGTATTTTCCGGGACAAGGGGATGGCAAGAGACCCAGTACTTC
CASSVFSGTRGWQETQYF
>TRBJ2-2|many|TRBD1|TRBV6-1
TGTGCCAGCAGTTGGGGACAGGAGTTCGGGGAGCTGTTTTTT
CASSWGQEFGELFF
>TRBJ1-5|few|-|TRBV27
TGTGCCAGCGGCCAGGAGCAATCGCCCCAGCATTTT
CASGQEQSPQHF
>TRBJ1-4|many|-|TRBV11-1
TGTGCCAGCAGCTTAGGGACAGTTGGACGTGAAAAACTGTTTTTT
CASSLGTVGREKLFF
>TRBJ2-5|-|-|TRBV20-1
TGCAGTGCTAGCCCCCCCCCAGGAGGGGAGACCCAGTACTTC
CSASPPPGGETQYF
>TRBJ2-2|many|-|TRBV12-3/TRBV12-4
TGTGCCAGCAGTTTAGGGGGGAACATCGGGGAGCTGTTTTTT
CASSLGGNIGELFF
>TRBJ1-2|-|-|TRBV5-1
TGCGCCAGCAGGGGGGAACAGTATGGCTACACCTTC
CASRGEQYGYTF
>TRBJ1-6|-|TRBD1|TRBV5-1
TGCGCCAGCAGCCCTACAGGGGATTCACCCCTCCACTTT
CASSPTGDSPLHF
>TRBJ1-1|many|-|TRBV28
TGTGCCAGCAGCTCTGTCCTTTCAGGGCAGGTGGCTGAAGCTTTCTTT
CASSSVLSGQVAEAFF
>TRBJ1-1|few|-|TRBV6-4
TGTGCCAGCAGTGACGCAGGGGACACTGAAGCTTTCTTT
CASSDAGDTEAFF
>TRBJ1-1|many|TRBD1|TRBV5-6
TGTGCCAGCAGACCTTTGGAGGGGGCTTTCACTGAAGCTTTCTTT
CASRPLEGAFTEAFF
>TRBJ2-3|medium-sized|TRBD2|TRBV7-3
TGTGCCAGCAGCTTAGGCGGGGGGGGCACAGATACGCAGTATTTT
CASSLGGGGTDTQYF
>TRBJ2-7|medium-sized|-|TRBV6-1
TGTGCCAGCAGTGCCAACTCCTACGAGCAGTACTTC
CASSANSYEQYF
>TRBJ1-2|many|-|TRBV28
TGTGCCAGCAGTTTGGGAGGGTTTCGTAACTATGGCTACACCTTC
CASSLGGFRNYGYTF
>TRBJ1-3|-|TRBD1|TRBV7-8
TGTGCCAGCAGTTATGGTGGGGACAGCAGCATATATTTT
CASSYGGDSSIYF
>TRBJ2-3|many|TRBD2|TRBV5-4
TGTGCCAGCAGCTTGAGGCTAGCGGGAGCCACAGATACGCAGTATTTT
CASSLRLAGATDTQYF
>TRBJ2-7|-|-|TRBV7-9
TGTGCCAGCAGCTTAGCGTGGGGGTACAATGAGCGGTTCTTC
CASSLAWGYNERFF
>TRBJ1-2|many|-|TRBV24-1
TGTGCCACCAGTGATCAGCGGAAGCGGTATGGCTACACCTTC
CATSDQRKRYGYTF
>TRBJ2-1|medium-sized|TRBD2|TRBV7-3
TGTGCCAGAGGGGGGGCACTAGCGGGGGGCCTTATTTACAATGAGCAGTTCTTC
CARGGALAGGLIYNEQFF
>TRBJ1-6|many|-|TRBV6-1
TGTGCCAGCAGTCTTACGGGTCAGAGCTCCTATAATTCACCCCTCCACTTC
CASSLTGQSSYNSPLHF
>TRBJ1-4|few|-|TRBV14
TGTGCCAGCAGCCGAGCGCGCGGGGGTAATGAAAAACTGTTTTTT
CASSRARGGNEKLFF
>TRBJ2-3|medium-sized|-|TRBV24-1
TGTGCCACCCGCACCCCAGGGGAAGATACGCAGTATTTT
CATRTPGEDTQYF
>TRBJ2-7|many|TRBD2|TRBV10-2
TGCGCCAGCAGGAGACCCGGGACTAGCGGAGTCTACGAGCAGTACTTC
CASRRPGTSGVYEQYF
>TRBJ1-5|-|-|TRBV5-1
TGCGCCAGCAGCTTGGGCGGGGGAAGTGGCAATCAGCCCCAGCATTTT
CASSLGGGSGNQPQHF